This record concerns one T cell receptor beta chain sequence. Assay: immunoSEQ multiplex PCR; the TCRdb copy retains only in-frame clones and omits some. The data hold more than 35,000 clones, with roughly 90% observed a single time. The CDR3 runs 15 residues. Per germline, CDR1 ENHRY and CDR2 SYGVKD. V lost 3 bases and J 6 bases, leaving 14 bases between the germline ends. The entry originates in a study of T cell changes during pregnancy in multiple sclerosis. This material consisted of CD4+ T cells from peripheral blood mononuclear cells, taken in the second trimester of pregnancy. The receptor's source is a female donor with multiple sclerosis, enrolled in a pregnancy study. The rearrangement links TRBV10-3 to TRBJ2-2; maybe TRBD1 (7 bases). The CDR3 region has the DNA TGTGCCATCAGTGATGGTGGCAGGGGGGCCGGGGAGCTGTTTTTT. Translation: CAISDGGRGAGELFF.